The 22 T cell receptor beta chains reported below all come from one sample, sequenced in a study of T cell responses to AZD1222 COVID-19 vaccine. Some clones are missing from TCRdb's copy, which holds only in-frame ones; the method was immunoSEQ multiplex PCR. The sample holds fewer than 150,000 clones, roughly 90% seen once. This material consisted of peripheral blood, taken on day 0 of AZD1222 vaccination. The receptors originated from an adult in good health.

The rearrangement links TRBV12-5 to TRBJ2-7; tentatively, D is TRBD1 or TRBD2 (5 bases each). V lost 9 bases and J lost 2, with 14 bases in between. This CDR3 contains 13 residues. CDR1 is LGHNT and CDR2 is FRNRAP in the germline V gene. The CDR3 DNA is TGTGCTAGCCCGAGGGGTTCTCCCTACGAGCAGTACTTC. It yields the protein CASPRGSPYEQYF.

The chain uses TRBV28 and TRBJ1-2, with D hard to call. The V gene's germline CDR1 is MDHEN and CDR2 SYDVKM. Trimming cost V 6 bases and J 5 bases, with 13 bases left between them. The CDR3 contains 13 residues. The CDR3: CASRLGSLYGYTF. CDR3 bases: TGTGCCAGCAGGTTGGGCTCCCTATATGGCTACACCTTC.

V gene TRBV7-2 combines with J gene TRBJ2-3; possible D gene TRBD2, 7 bases. The CDR3 has 15 amino acids. CDR1 and CDR2 from the germline V gene are SGHTA and FQGNSA. V was pared by 5 bases and J by 1 base, with 13 bases between. The CDR3 reads CASSPPRGRTDTQYF. CDR3 DNA sequence: TGTGCCAGCAGCCCCCCGCGGGGGCGCACAGATACGCAGTATTTT.

This chain joins TRBV5-8 and TRBJ1-2, with 7 bases that match TRBD1. Germline V CDR1 and CDR2: SGHTS, YDEGEE. The ends lost 1 base at V and 5 bases at J; junction bases unmatched: 11. This CDR3 has 16 amino acids. This CDR3 is CASSLRGEGARYGYTF. DNA for the CDR3: TGTGCCAGCAGCTTGCGAGGAGAGGGGGCGCGGTATGGCTACACCTTC.

The chain joins TRBV27 to TRBJ1-5; D gene uncertain. The CDR3 loop spans 15 amino acids. Germline CDR1 reads MNHEY; CDR2 reads SMNVEV (reference sequence). V was clipped by 3 bases and J by 0 bases, with 9 bases between them. The DNA of the CDR3 is TGTGCCAGCAGTTTTAGAGTAAATAGCAATCAGCCCCAGCATTTT. Translating it yields CASSFRVNSNQPQHF.

The chain has TRBV19 and TRBJ2-7, with TRBD1 matching 9 bases. The CDR3 consists of 15 residues. J lost 0 bases, V lost 3 bases, and 3 bases had no gene match. CDR1 and CDR2 (germline): LNHDA, SQIVND (reference sequence). CDR3 residues: CASSMGTGSSYEQYF. The DNA of the CDR3 is TGTGCCAGTAGTATGGGGACAGGGAGCTCCTACGAGCAGTACTTC.

J is TRBJ1-1 and V is TRBV12-3 or TRBV12-4, with D uncertain. CDR3 size: 13 residues. V lost 8 bases to trimming and J lost 0 bases, with 10 bases between them. This CDR3 reads CASRGVMNTEAFF. CDR3 bases: TGTGCCAGCCGGGGAGTGATGAACACTGAAGCTTTCTTT.

The CDR3 reads CAISEFEGADSNEKLFF. The DNA for the CDR3 is TGTGCCATCAGTGAGTTCGAAGGGGCCGACAGTAATGAAAAACTGTTTTTT. This chain connects TRBV10-3 to TRBJ1-4; a possible D gene is TRBD1 (5 bases). The CDR3 runs 17 residues. The ends were cut back, 1 base at V and 4 bases at J, with 16 bases in the middle. Germline loops: CDR1 ENHRY, CDR2 SYGVKD.

The gene calls are TRBV28 and TRBJ1-5; D is unresolved. The CDR3 totals 15 residues. Germline V lookup: CDR1 MDHEN, CDR2 SYDVKM. Trimming took 4 bases from V and 2 from J, leaving 12 bases between them. In nucleotides, the CDR3 is TGTGCCAGCAGTTACTGGCCCCTTGGCAATCAGCCCCAGCATTTT. It encodes CASSYWPLGNQPQHF.

The chain links TRBV14 to TRBJ2-7; a possible D gene is TRBD2 (5 bases). Trimming took off 3 bases at V and 7 bases at J, with 10 bases between the two ends. The CDR3 contains 12 residues. Germline-derived CDR1 and CDR2 are SGHDN and FVKESK. CDR3 bases: TGTGCCAGCAGCCACGGACGGACTGAGCAGTACTTC. This gives the protein CASSHGRTEQYF.

This chain joins TRBV5-4 and TRBJ1-6; possible D gene TRBD1, 5 bases. V dropped 4 bases and J dropped 7 bases, with 21 bases sitting between them. The CDR3 extends over 17 amino acids. Germline CDR1 reads SGHNT; CDR2 reads YYREEE (reference sequence). The CDR3 DNA follows: TGTGCCAGCAGCCCGACCGGTCCGGGGCTAAACAATTCACCCCTCCACTTT. It translates to CASSPTGPGLNNSPLHF.

This clone has a single count. The rearrangement joins TRBV4-1 to TRBJ2-2; D call uncertain. Germline V gives CDR1 MGHRA, CDR2 YSYEKL. CDR3 length: 16 amino acids. V gave up 1 base and J gave up 0 bases, with 9 bases separating them. In nucleotides, the CDR3 is TGCGCCAGCAGCCAAGGGCCGAGTGCGAACACCGGGGAGCTGTTTTTT. It yields the protein CASSQGPSANTGELFF.

The chain joins TRBV10-3 to TRBJ1-5; 7 bases fit TRBD1. V was pared by 5 bases and J by 2 bases, with 3 bases of the junction left unmatched. Germline V gene sequence: CDR1 ENHRY, CDR2 SYGVKD. The CDR3 runs to 14 residues. The CDR3: CAISLDRGNQPQHF. DNA for the CDR3: TGTGCCATCAGTTTAGACAGGGGCAATCAGCCCCAGCATTTT.

This chain links TRBV7-9 with TRBJ2-7, with TRBD2 matching over 10 bases. CDR3 length: 14 residues. Germline V lookup: CDR1 SEHNR, CDR2 FQNEAQ (reference sequence). The V segment lost 2 bases and the J segment 3 bases; nucleotides outside the gene matches: 1. The CDR3 region is CASSLLAGDYEQYF. The CDR3 DNA reads as TGTGCCAGCAGCTTACTAGCGGGAGACTACGAGCAGTACTTC.

The V and J genes are TRBV19 and TRBJ2-7; a possible D gene is TRBD1 (6 bases). The CDR3 consists of 14 residues. Per germline, CDR1 LNHDA and CDR2 SQIVND (reference sequence). The germline V and J ends were trimmed by 1 base and 5 bases, with 12 bases remaining between them. The chain's CDR3 is CASSIGGRPDEQYF. The CDR3 bases are TGTGCCAGTAGTATAGGGGGGCGTCCGGACGAGCAGTACTTC.

The CDR3 region has the DNA TGTGCCAGCAGCGCCGGTCCGATCATGAACACTGAAGCTTTCTTT. This codes for CASSAGPIMNTEAFF. V and J are TRBV9 and TRBJ1-1, with no clear D. The CDR3 loop spans 15 amino acids. Trimming pared 3 bases from V and 0 bases from J, leaving 12 bases between. Germline assignment: CDR1 SGDLS and CDR2 YYNGEE.

The V gene is TRBV3-1 (or the pseudogene TRBV3-2), the J gene TRBJ1-6; D not resolved. Trimming cost V 5 bases and J 7 bases, with 3 bases left between them. Per germline, CDR1 LGHDT and CDR2 YNNKEL (reference sequence). The CDR3 is 11 residues long. The chain's CDR3 is CASSRNSPLHF. The DNA of the CDR3 is TGTGCCAGCAGCAGAAATTCACCCCTCCACTTT.

The chain is built from TRBV6-2 or TRBV6-3 and TRBJ1-5, with D possibly being TRBD1 (5 bases). The V gene's germline CDR1 is MNHEY and CDR2 SVGEGT. The V gene lost 6 bases and the J gene lost 4 bases, with 16 bases spanning the gap. CDR3 size: 15 residues. Here the CDR3 DNA reads TGTGCCAGCAGCCAAACAGTGGGGGGAAATCAGCCCCAGCATTTT. Translation gives CASSQTVGGNQPQHF.

This clone was found a few times. V and J are TRBV9 and TRBJ1-3; 7 nucleotides line up with TRBD1. V shed 4 bases, J shed 0 bases, and the junction held 4 bases outside the gene matches. The germline V gene encodes CDR1 SGDLS and CDR2 YYNGEE. This CDR3 has 15 residues. The CDR3 loop is CASSPRTGSGNTIYF. The CDR3 DNA reads as TGTGCCAGCAGCCCAAGGACAGGCTCTGGAAACACCATATATTTT.

This rearrangement joins TRBV6-2 or TRBV6-3 to TRBJ1-1; D remains ambiguous. Germline CDR1 is MNHEY and CDR2 is SVGEGT. The germline V and J ends were trimmed by 5 bases and 2 bases, with 15 bases remaining between them. The CDR3 contains 15 residues. The CDR3 sequence: CASSPSVRLNTEAFF. The CDR3 region has the DNA TGTGCCAGCAGTCCCTCAGTCCGGCTTAACACTGAAGCTTTCTTT.

Here the CDR3 DNA reads TGCGCCAGCAGCTTAGGGGGGCGCGGCACAGATACGCAGTATTTT. Its protein product is CASSLGGRGTDTQYF. The V and J genes are TRBV5-1 and TRBJ2-3; tentatively, D is TRBD1 or TRBD2 (6 bases each). Between the trimmed V and J ends, which lost 2 bases and 1 base, there was a span of 11 bases. The CDR3 loop spans 15 amino acids. Per the germline V gene, CDR1 is SGHRS and CDR2 is YFSETQ.

V is TRBV28 and J is TRBJ2-7; 8 bases line up with TRBD1. This CDR3 is 14 amino acids long. J gave up 2 bases and V 5 bases, and 5 bases lay outside the gene matches. The V gene's germline CDR1 is MDHEN and CDR2 SYDVKM. The DNA of the CDR3 is TGTGCCAGCAGTACGGACAGGGAGGCCTACGAGCAGTACTTC. The encoded protein is CASSTDREAYEQYF.